These T cell receptor beta chains were read from a single sample in a study of CD8 T cells in Susac syndrome. TCRdb re-derived calls from the immunoSEQ multiplex PCR reads in MiXCR, one entry per CDR3 protein. The table has some 110,000 distinct CDR3 sequences, around 92% seen once. The sample comprised CD4+ T cells from PBMCs. The receptors were gathered from a human donor with multiple sclerosis. Each CDR3 is given without its conserved first and last residue.

V gene	J gene	CDR3 protein
TRBV7-8	TRBJ2-7	ATQLGGPSYEQY
TRBV20-1	TRBJ2-5	SARLKATQETQY
TRBV12-3/TRBV12-4	TRBJ1-1	ASSPRGVNTEAF
TRBV19	TRBJ2-7	ASSLQQDSYEQY
TRBV3-1	TRBJ1-4	ASSRDRSHEKLF
TRBV19	TRBJ1-6	ASRGQGDSPLH
TRBV29-1	TRBJ1-2	SVEMENYGYT
TRBV6-5	TRBJ2-7	ASSYRGDEQY
TRBV12-3/TRBV12-4	TRBJ1-3	ASSPVAGSGNTIY
TRBV27	TRBJ1-6	ASSESRDNYNSPLH
TRBV2	TRBJ1-5	ALYRAFSNQPQH
TRBV29-1	TRBJ2-5	SASAGETQY
TRBV2	TRBJ2-1	ASRGLAGSSYNEQF
TRBV7-9	TRBJ2-4	ASSPLGGIAKNIQY
TRBV30	TRBJ1-6	AWSDTGGAVYNSPLH
TRBV9	TRBJ1-4	ASSVNIQGGEKLF
TRBV12-3/TRBV12-4	TRBJ1-6	ASSPTGRNSPLH
TRBV2	TRBJ2-1	ASSGTAAYNEQF
TRBV6-5	TRBJ2-3	ASRGLAGGTDTQY
TRBV10-3	TRBJ2-7	AITGQGVYEQY
TRBV13	TRBJ2-3	ASSERQGPDTQY
TRBV20-1	TRBJ2-1	SASIVYNEQF
TRBV7-9	TRBJ1-1	ASSGGGQGRKATNTEAF
TRBV6-5	TRBJ1-5	ASSYSYDNQPQH
TRBV5-1	TRBJ2-7	ASSYGQGATYEQY
TRBV27	TRBJ1-1	ASSPPPYSEAF
TRBV19	TRBJ2-2	ASTSRGTNTGELF
TRBV6-5	TRBJ2-5	ASSRQYRETQY
TRBV5-1	TRBJ1-6	ASSNSWTGGLLGSPLH
TRBV3-1	TRBJ1-5	ASSQGVGKGPYSNQPQH
TRBV4-1	TRBJ1-6	ASSQTLPGQANSPLH
TRBV28	TRBJ1-2	ASSLGDGYT
TRBV30	TRBJ1-2	AWQRNYGYT
TRBV6-6	TRBJ1-2	ASSYGQGPAYGYT
TRBV30	TRBJ2-7	AWDRGFRDEQY
TRBV5-1	TRBJ2-7	ASSPGQAFYEQY
TRBV5-4	TRBJ1-2	ASSRGPPVEGYT
TRBV7-6	TRBJ1-1	ASSRSDGLFGQGGTEAF